The 9 T cell receptor beta chains below all came from one sample that was sequenced in a study of blood T cell repertoires in COVID-19. Assay: immunoSEQ multiplex PCR; the TCRdb copy retains only in-frame clones and omits some. Of some 190,000 clones in the sample, 80% were seen once. The sequenced sample was PBMCs or T cells enriched from blood (not recorded which). All receptors come from a man between 60 and 70 years old who had been exposed to COVID-19.

V usage is TRBV6-5 and J usage is TRBJ2-4; D possibly corresponds to TRBD1 (6 bases). The germline V gene encodes CDR1 MNHEY and CDR2 SVGAGI. V was clipped by 7 bases and J by 7 bases, with 14 bases between them. The CDR3 loop spans 13 amino acids. Here the CDR3 DNA reads TGTGCCAGCACCGTCACGAGGGGGAACATTCAGTACTTC. Amino acids: CASTVTRGNIQYF.

The rearrangement joins TRBV7-7 to TRBJ2-5, with 9 bases matching TRBD2. The V and J ends lost 5 bases and 0 bases, in that order; junction bases with no gene match: 4. CDR3 length: 15 amino acids. Germline assignment: CDR1 SSHAT and CDR2 FNYEAQ (reference sequence). Here the CDR3 reads CASSPTSGNQETQYF. CDR3 coding DNA: TGTGCCAGCAGCCCGACTAGCGGAAACCAAGAGACCCAGTACTTC. Using reference TRBV7-7 and TRBJ2-5 for the parts outside the CDR3, the full variable domain is GAGVSQSPRYKVTKRGQDVTLRCDPISSHATLYWYQQALGQGPEFLTYFNYEAQPDKSGLPSDRFSAERPEGSISTLTIQRTEQRDSAMYRCASSPTSGNQETQYFGPGTRLLVL.

The chain joins TRBV3-1 (or the pseudogene TRBV3-2) to TRBJ1-4, with a possible D match to TRBD1 (5 bases). Germline V gene lookup returns CDR1 LGHDT and CDR2 YNNKEL (reference sequence). Trimming removed 4 bases from V and 6 bases from J, with 24 bases in between. This CDR3 contains 18 residues. The CDR3 loop reads CASSPRPQGRSKDEKLFF. CDR3 DNA: TGTGCCAGCAGCCCACGGCCGCAGGGTAGGAGTAAAGATGAAAAACTGTTTTTT.

The chain recombines TRBV27 with TRBJ2-7; TRBD1 might be the D (5 bases). CDR1 MNHEY and CDR2 SMNVEV come from the germline V gene (reference sequence). The CDR3 spans 14 residues. Deletions cut 5 bases from V and 1 base from J, with 12 bases between. The CDR3 here is CASSPTPGSYEQYF. CDR3 nucleotide sequence: TGTGCCAGCAGTCCAACGCCAGGGTCCTACGAGCAGTACTTC.

The CDR3 nucleotides are TGTGCCTGGAGTTACGGACAGGGAGGCTACACCTTC. Translation: CAWSYGQGGYTF. The chain recombines TRBV30 with TRBJ1-2, with 8 bases identical to TRBD1. The CDR3 loop spans 12 amino acids. V was pared by 2 bases and J by 8 bases, with 4 bases of the junction left unmatched. Germline lookup yields CDR1 GTSNPN and CDR2 SVGIG (reference sequence).

The chain combines TRBV6-4 with TRBJ2-3; TRBD2 aligns across 9 bases. This CDR3 has 15 residues. Germline V gives CDR1 MRHNA, CDR2 SNTAGT. The V segment lost 6 bases and the J segment 6 bases; nucleotides outside the gene matches: 10. This CDR3 reads CASSWDLAGTDTQYF. The CDR3 DNA follows: TGTGCCAGCAGCTGGGACCTAGCGGGAACGGATACGCAGTATTTT.

The rearrangement links TRBV6-2 or TRBV6-3 to TRBJ1-5; D is ambiguous. This CDR3 region has 16 residues. CDR1 and CDR2 (germline): MNHEY, SVGEGT. V shed 2 bases and J shed 2 bases, with 13 bases lying between them. The CDR3 DNA is TGTGCCAGCAGTTACGACGGTTATAGCGGCAATCAGCCCCAGCATTTT. Amino acids: CASSYDGYSGNQPQHF.

The chain recombines TRBV3-1 (or the pseudogene TRBV3-2) with TRBJ2-5; D is perhaps TRBD2 (6 bases). V was shortened by 1 base and J by 5 bases, with 11 bases between the two germline ends. Germline V gives CDR1 LGHDT, CDR2 YNNKEL (reference sequence). This CDR3 is built from 14 residues. CDR3: CASSQGGISETQYF. The CDR3 bases are TGTGCCAGCAGCCAAGGCGGGATATCGGAGACCCAGTACTTC.

This clone was seen only once. The chain links TRBV6-2 or TRBV6-3 to TRBJ2-3; D unclear. The CDR3 runs 11 residues. Per germline, CDR1 MNHEY and CDR2 SVGEGT. Between the trimmed V and J ends, which lost 4 bases and 4 bases, there was a span of 3 bases. The CDR3 is CASSSADTQYF. In DNA, the CDR3 is TGTGCCAGCAGTTCGGCAGATACGCAGTATTTT.